Below are 7 T cell receptor beta chains sequenced from a single sample in a study of regulatory T cells in long-lasting Graves disease. As to time point: newly diagnosed GD, antithyroid drugs for less than 3 months. RNA from PBMCs was the source of the TCR library. The authors built TCR beta libraries using iRepertoire HTBI primers and Arm-PCR of CDR3 regions. Each CDR3 protein is one row after TCRdb ran MiXCR on the multiplex PCR reads. The sample has over 300,000 distinct CDR3 sequences, around 15% seen once. Source: peripheral blood mononuclear cells (PBMCs), taken at new diagnosis, from a patient treated with antithyroid drugs. The receptors here all came from a female donor with Graves disease.

This clonotype was seen repeatedly, ten times or more. V usage is TRBV9 and J usage is TRBJ1-2; 10 nucleotides line up with TRBD1. CDR1 is SGDLS and CDR2 is YYNGEE in the germline V gene. J gave up 8 bases and V 2 bases, and 6 bases lay outside the gene matches. This CDR3 has 14 amino acids. This chain's CDR3 is CASSVGTGVEGYTF. DNA of the CDR3: TGTGCCAGCAGCGTCGGGACAGGGGTAGAAGGCTACACCTTC.

The chain carries TRBV7-8 and TRBJ2-1; D is unclear. Germline assignment: CDR1 SGHVS and CDR2 FQNEAQ. V was shortened by 2 bases and J by 7 bases, with 6 bases between the two germline ends. CDR3 length: 12 amino acids. CDR3 residues: CASSLRLNEQFF. The CDR3 DNA sequence: TGTGCCAGCAGCTTAAGGCTAAATGAGCAGTTCTTC.

This clonotype was recorded a few times. This sequence joins TRBV15 and TRBJ2-6; 11 bases line up with TRBD2. The length of the CDR3 is 18 residues. Germline V gives CDR1 LNHNV, CDR2 YYDKDF (reference sequence). J lost 0 bases, V lost 0 bases, and 1 base had no gene match. As DNA, the CDR3 is TGTGCCACCAGCAGAGATGGACTAGCGGGCTCTGGGGCCAACGTCCTGACTTTC. This translates into CATSRDGLAGSGANVLTF.

This chain connects TRBV7-2 to TRBJ2-4; 15 nucleotides align to TRBD2. The CDR3 is 18 amino acids. CDR1 and CDR2 (germline): SGHTA, FQGNSA. Losses at the gene ends were 1 base for V and 4 bases for J; bases not matched to a gene: 5. The CDR3 is CASSLGTSGRARKNIQYF. CDR3 nucleotide sequence: TGTGCCAGCAGCTTAGGGACTAGCGGGAGGGCCCGGAAAAACATTCAGTACTTC.

There are many counts of this clonotype. This chain uses TRBV27 with TRBJ1-1; 9 bases agree with TRBD1. The CDR3 loop spans 19 amino acids. With V trimmed by 7 bases and J by 1 base, 19 bases remained unmatched. Germline CDR1 MNHEY, CDR2 SMNVEV (reference sequence). The CDR3 spells CASMVNVGRDREGNTEAFF. CDR3 in DNA: TGTGCCAGCATGGTCAACGTGGGTCGGGACAGGGAGGGGAACACTGAAGCTTTCTTT.

This clonotype was recorded many times. The chain recombines TRBV3-1 with TRBJ1-3, with D possibly being TRBD1 (5 bases). V gave up 6 bases and J gave up 2 bases, with 14 bases separating them. The CDR3 contains 15 residues. Germline lookup yields CDR1 LGHDT and CDR2 YNNKEL (reference sequence). The DNA for the CDR3 is TGTGCCAGCAGTTGGCAGGGAGATCCTGGAAACACCATATATTTT. It translates to CASSWQGDPGNTIYF.

This clonotype was observed at least ten times. The gene calls are TRBV11-2 and TRBJ1-3; D might be TRBD1 (6 bases). V was pared by 6 bases and J by 0 bases, with 15 bases between. Germline CDR1 and CDR2: SGHAT and FQNNGV. The CDR3 contains 16 residues. This CDR3 reads CASRPVGQSSGNTIYF. DNA for the CDR3: TGTGCCAGCAGACCCGTTGGACAGAGCTCTGGAAACACCATATATTTT.